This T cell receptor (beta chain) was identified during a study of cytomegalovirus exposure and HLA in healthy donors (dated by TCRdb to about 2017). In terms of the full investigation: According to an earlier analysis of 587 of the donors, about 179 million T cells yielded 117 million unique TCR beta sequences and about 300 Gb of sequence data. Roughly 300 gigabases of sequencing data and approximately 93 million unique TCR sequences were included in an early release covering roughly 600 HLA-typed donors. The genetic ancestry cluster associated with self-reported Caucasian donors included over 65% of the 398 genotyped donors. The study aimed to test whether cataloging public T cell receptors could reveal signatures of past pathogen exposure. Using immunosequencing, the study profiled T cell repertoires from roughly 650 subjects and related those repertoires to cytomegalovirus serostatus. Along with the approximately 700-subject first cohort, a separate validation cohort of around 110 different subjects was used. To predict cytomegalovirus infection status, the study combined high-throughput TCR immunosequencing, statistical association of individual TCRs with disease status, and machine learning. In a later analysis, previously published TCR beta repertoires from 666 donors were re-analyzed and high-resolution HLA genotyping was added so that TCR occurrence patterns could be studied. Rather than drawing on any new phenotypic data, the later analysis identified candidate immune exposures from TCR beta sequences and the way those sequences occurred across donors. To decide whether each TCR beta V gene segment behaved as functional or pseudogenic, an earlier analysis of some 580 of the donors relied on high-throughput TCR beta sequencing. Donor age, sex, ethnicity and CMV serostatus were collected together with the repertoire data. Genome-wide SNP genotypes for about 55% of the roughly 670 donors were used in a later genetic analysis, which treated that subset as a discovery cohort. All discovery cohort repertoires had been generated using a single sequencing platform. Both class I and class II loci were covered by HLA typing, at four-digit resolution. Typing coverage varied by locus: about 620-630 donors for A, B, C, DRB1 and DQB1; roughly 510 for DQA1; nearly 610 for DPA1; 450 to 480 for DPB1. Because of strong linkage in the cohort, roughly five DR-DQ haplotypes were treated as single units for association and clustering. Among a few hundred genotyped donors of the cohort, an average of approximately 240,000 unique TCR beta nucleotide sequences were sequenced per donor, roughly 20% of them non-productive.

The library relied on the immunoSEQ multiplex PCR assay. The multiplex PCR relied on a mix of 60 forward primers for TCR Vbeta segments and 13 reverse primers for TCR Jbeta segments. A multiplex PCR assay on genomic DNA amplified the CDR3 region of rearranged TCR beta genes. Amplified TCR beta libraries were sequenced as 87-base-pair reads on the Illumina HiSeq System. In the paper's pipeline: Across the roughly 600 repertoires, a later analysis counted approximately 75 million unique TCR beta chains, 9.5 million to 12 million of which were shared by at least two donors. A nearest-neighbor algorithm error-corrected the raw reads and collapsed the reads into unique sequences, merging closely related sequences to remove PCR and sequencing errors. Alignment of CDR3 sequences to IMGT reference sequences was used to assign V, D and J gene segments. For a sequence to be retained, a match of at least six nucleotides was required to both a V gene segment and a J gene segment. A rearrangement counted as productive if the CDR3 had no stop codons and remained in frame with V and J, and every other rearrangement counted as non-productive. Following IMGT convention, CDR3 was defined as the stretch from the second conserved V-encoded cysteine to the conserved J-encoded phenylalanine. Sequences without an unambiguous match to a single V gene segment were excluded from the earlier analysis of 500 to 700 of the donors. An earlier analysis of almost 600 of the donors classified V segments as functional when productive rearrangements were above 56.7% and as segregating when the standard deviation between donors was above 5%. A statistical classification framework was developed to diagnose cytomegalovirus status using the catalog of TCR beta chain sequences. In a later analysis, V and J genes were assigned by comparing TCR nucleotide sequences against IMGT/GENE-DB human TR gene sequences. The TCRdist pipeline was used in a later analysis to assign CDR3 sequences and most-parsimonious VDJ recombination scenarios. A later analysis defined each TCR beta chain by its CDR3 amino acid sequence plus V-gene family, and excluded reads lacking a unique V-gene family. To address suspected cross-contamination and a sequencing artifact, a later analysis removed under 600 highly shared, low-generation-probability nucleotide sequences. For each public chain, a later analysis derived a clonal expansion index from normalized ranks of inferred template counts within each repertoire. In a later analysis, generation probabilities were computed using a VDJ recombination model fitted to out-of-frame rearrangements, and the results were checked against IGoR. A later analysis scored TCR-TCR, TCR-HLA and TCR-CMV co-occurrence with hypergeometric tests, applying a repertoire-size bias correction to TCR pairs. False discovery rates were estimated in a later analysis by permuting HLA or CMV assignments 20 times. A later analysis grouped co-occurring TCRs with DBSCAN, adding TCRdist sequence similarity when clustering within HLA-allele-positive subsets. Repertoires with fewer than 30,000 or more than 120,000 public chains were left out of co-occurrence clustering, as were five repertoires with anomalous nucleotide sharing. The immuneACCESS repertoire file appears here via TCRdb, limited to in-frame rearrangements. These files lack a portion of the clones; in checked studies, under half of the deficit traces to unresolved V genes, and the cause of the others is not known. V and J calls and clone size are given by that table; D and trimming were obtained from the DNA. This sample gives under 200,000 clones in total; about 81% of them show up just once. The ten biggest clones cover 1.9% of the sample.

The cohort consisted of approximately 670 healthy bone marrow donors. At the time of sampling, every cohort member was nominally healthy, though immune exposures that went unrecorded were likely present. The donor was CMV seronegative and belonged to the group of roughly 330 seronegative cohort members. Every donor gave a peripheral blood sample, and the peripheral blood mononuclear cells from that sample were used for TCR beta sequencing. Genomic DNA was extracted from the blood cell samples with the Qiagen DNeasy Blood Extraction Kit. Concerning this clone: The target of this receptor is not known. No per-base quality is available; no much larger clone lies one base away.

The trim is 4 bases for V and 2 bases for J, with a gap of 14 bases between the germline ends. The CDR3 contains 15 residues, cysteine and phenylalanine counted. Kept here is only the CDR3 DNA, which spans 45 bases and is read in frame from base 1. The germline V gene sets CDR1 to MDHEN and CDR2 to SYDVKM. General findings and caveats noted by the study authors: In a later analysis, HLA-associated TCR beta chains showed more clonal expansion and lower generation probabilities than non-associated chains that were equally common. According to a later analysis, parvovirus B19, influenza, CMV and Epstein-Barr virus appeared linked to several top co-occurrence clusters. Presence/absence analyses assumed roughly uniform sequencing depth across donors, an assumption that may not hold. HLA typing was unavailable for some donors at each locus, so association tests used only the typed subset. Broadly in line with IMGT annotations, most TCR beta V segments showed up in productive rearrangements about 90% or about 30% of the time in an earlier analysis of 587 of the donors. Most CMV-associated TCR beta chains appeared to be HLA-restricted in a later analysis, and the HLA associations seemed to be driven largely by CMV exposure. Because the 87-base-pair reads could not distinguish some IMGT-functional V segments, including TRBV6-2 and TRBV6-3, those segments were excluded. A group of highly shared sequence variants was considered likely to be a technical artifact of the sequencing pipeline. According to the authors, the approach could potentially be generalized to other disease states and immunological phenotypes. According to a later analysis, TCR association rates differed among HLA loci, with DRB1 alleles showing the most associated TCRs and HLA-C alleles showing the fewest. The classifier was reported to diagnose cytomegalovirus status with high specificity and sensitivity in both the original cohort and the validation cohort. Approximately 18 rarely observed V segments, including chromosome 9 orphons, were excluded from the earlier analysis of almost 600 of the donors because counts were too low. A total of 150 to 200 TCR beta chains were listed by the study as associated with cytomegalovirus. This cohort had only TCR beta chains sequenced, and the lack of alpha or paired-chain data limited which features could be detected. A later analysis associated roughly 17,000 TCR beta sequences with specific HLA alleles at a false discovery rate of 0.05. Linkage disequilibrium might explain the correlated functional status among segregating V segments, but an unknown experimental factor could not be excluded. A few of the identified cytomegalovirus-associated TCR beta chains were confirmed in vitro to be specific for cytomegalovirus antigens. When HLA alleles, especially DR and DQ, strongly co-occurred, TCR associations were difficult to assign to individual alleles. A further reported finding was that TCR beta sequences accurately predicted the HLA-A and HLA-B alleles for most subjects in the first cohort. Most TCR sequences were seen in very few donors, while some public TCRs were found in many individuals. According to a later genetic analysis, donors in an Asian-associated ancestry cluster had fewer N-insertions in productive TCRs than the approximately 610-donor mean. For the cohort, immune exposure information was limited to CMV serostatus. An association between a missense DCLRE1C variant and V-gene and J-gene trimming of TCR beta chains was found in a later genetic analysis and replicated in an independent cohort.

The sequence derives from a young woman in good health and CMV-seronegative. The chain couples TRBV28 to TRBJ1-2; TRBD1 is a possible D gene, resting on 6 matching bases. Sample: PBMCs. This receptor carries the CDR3 CASSSYGQINYGYTF. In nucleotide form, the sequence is TGTGCCAGCAGTTCGTACGGACAGATCAACTATGGCTACACCTTC.